There are many counts of the clone carrying this TCR beta chain. The antigen remains unidentified. TCR alpha and TCR beta cDNA libraries carrying sample barcodes and UMIs were produced by 5'RACE using constant-segment primers. In TCRdb, the 5' RACE reads were re-called with MiXCR into one record per CDR3 protein. Among roughly 110,000 distinct CDR3 sequences listed, about a fifth were seen once. The data stem from a study of T-cell memory formation after mild COVID-19. In the study overall: Clusters were largely donor specific. Findings and limits, study-wide: Chiefly within CM and EM were the contracting CD4+ clones; CD8+ ones were within EMRA. Certain responding clones were present in pre-infection memory, suggesting participation of cross-reactive memory.

V trimming: 5 bases; J trimming: 8 bases; junction bases outside the gene matches: 14. CDR1 and CDR2 (germline): SGHVS, FQNEAQ. The CDR3 is 15 amino acids. This clonotype originated in a man younger than 35 who had mild COVID-19 (a few samples of this study predate the infection). Cell type and time point are not known. The J gene is TRBJ1-2, the V gene TRBV7-8, with 7 bases lining up with TRBD1. The sample comprised PBMCs or a T cell subset sorted from them (not recorded which). Written as DNA, the CDR3 is TGTGCCAGCAGCACCGGGACAGAGATCTATGGCGGCTACACCTTC. It yields the protein CASSTGTEIYGGYTF.